The 27 T cell receptor beta chains in this list originate from one sample, sequenced in a study of T cell responses to AZD1222 COVID-19 vaccine. This table comes from immunoSEQ multiplex PCR, and its TCRdb copy is limited to in-frame clones, with some not included. Of roughly 93,000 clones listed, 65% to 90% are singletons. Specimen: peripheral blood, collected on day 0 of AZD1222 vaccination. These receptors were obtained from an adult in good health.

V is TRBV10-3 and J is TRBJ1-2, with 7 bases fitting TRBD1. V lost 4 bases to trimming and J lost 6 bases; unmatched junction nucleotides: 8. Germline-derived CDR1 and CDR2 are ENHRY and SYGVKD. The CDR3 is 14 residues long. The CDR3 DNA reads TGTGCCATCAGTGGGGACAGTGACACGAATGGCTACACCTTC. This encodes CAISGDSDTNGYTF.

V and J are TRBV5-1 and TRBJ1-6; D is possibly TRBD1 (5 bases). This CDR3 is built from 14 residues. V was shortened by 2 bases and J by 9 bases, with 12 bases between the two germline ends. CDR1 and CDR2 from the germline V gene are SGHRS and YFSETQ. CDR3 sequence reads: CASSFGGEGSPLHF. CDR3 in DNA: TGCGCCAGCAGCTTTGGAGGGGAAGGTTCACCCCTCCACTTT.

The genes are TRBV3-1 (or the pseudogene TRBV3-2) and TRBJ1-1; 7 positions match TRBD1. This CDR3 is built from 14 residues. CDR1 is LGHDT and CDR2 is YNNKEL in the germline V gene (reference sequence). With 6 bases clipped from V and 0 bases from J, the junction kept 4 bases outside the gene matches. The CDR3 reads CASRVGTVNTEAFF. The CDR3 nucleotides are TGTGCCAGCAGAGTCGGGACAGTGAACACTGAAGCTTTCTTT.

This clone has a handful of counts. The rearrangement joins TRBV29-1 to TRBJ2-7; the match to TRBD1 covers 9 bases. The trim removed 3 bases at V and 0 bases at J, leaving 3 bases unmatched. Germline V gene sequence: CDR1 SQVTM, CDR2 ANQGSEA. This CDR3 is 14 amino acids long. The CDR3 coding sequence is TGCAGCGTTGATACGGGACAGGGCTCCTACGAGCAGTACTTC. This translates into CSVDTGQGSYEQYF.

The chain uses TRBV5-5 and TRBJ1-4; D not resolved. V lost 0 bases to trimming and J lost 6 bases, with 12 bases between them. Germline lookup yields CDR1 SGHKS and CDR2 YYEKEE (reference sequence). The CDR3 spans 15 residues. The CDR3 bases are TGTGCCAGCAGCTTGGACCCTATAGGGCATGAAAAACTGTTTTTT. This translates into CASSLDPIGHEKLFF.

The V call is TRBV6-6, the J call TRBJ2-7, with a weak D call TRBD2 (5 bases). Trimming pared 7 bases from V and 5 bases from J, leaving 9 bases between. There are 11 residues in the CDR3. Germline values: CDR1 MNHNY, CDR2 SVGAGI (reference sequence). The CDR3 region has the DNA TGTGCCAGCATTGCGGAGGACGAGCAGTACTTC. Translation: CASIAEDEQYF.

Regarding this clone: Sequence at one end of the junction differs from germline and may be a read error. This rearrangement joins TRBV7-8 to TRBJ2-7; TRBD2 aligns across 9 bases. CDR1 SGHVS and CDR2 FQNEAQ come from the germline V gene. This CDR3 comprises 14 residues. The CDR3 is CASSLAGSAYEQYF. The DNA of the CDR3 is TGTGCCAGCAGCCTAGCGGGATCGGCATACGAGCAGTACTTC. The full variable domain, its missing parts supplied by reference TRBV7-8 and TRBJ2-7, is GAGVSQSPRYKVAKRGQDVALRCDPISGHVSLFWYQQALGQGPEFLTYFQNEAQLDKSGLPSDRFFAERPEGSVSTLKIQRTQQEDSAVYLCASSLAGSAYEQYFGPGTRLTVT.

This chain links TRBV5-1 with TRBJ1-1, with D uncertain. CDR3 length: 19 amino acids. Between the trimmed V and J ends, which lost 1 base and 1 base, there was a span of 23 bases. Germline-derived CDR1 and CDR2 are SGHRS and YFSETQ. This CDR3 is CASSLKGSVGMVQNTEAFF. The CDR3 nucleotides read TGCGCCAGCAGCTTGAAGGGTTCGGTAGGGATGGTGCAGAACACTGAAGCTTTCTTT.

The genes are TRBV5-6 and TRBJ1-2; 7 bases are shared with TRBD1. V lost 0 bases, J lost 7 bases, and 3 bases stayed unmatched. The CDR3 is 13 residues long. Germline V lookup: CDR1 SGHDT, CDR2 YYEEEE. CDR3 sequence reads: CASSLGTGVGYTF. The CDR3 coding sequence is TGTGCCAGCAGCTTGGGTACAGGGGTTGGCTACACCTTC.

This sequence joins TRBV6-5 and TRBJ2-7; 12 bases fit TRBD1. The CDR3 sequence is 15 residues long. The J segment lost 4 bases and the V segment lost 10 bases, leaving 11 bases of the junction unmatched. The germline CDR1 and CDR2 sequences are MNHEY and SVGAGI. DNA of the CDR3: TGTGCCACTGGGACAGGGGGCGGTGTTTGGTACGAGCAGTACTTC. As protein: CATGTGGGVWYEQYF.

The rearrangement uses TRBV19 and TRBJ1-1; maybe TRBD1 (6 bases). This CDR3 contains 15 residues. Trimming shortened V by 3 bases and J by 6 bases, and 17 bases separated the two germline ends. CDR1 and CDR2 (germline): LNHDA, SQIVND (reference sequence). CDR3 region: CASSIGGASRSEAFF. The CDR3 nucleotides are TGTGCCAGTAGTATTGGGGGGGCGTCCCGCTCTGAAGCTTTCTTT.

The chain combines TRBV19 with TRBJ1-5; D is uncertain. Trimming pared 10 bases from V and 5 bases from J, leaving 12 bases between. This CDR3 has 12 amino acids. Germline V gene data show CDR1 as LNHDA and CDR2 as SQIVND (reference sequence). CDR3 sequence (DNA): TGTGCCACAAGCTTGAGGGATCAGCCCCAGCATTTT. Its translation: CATSLRDQPQHF.

The V gene is TRBV7-6, the J gene TRBJ1-3; 7 bases are shared with TRBD1. CDR3 length: 16 amino acids. V dropped 4 bases and J dropped 1; count of bases not matched to a gene: 7. Germline V gene lookup returns CDR1 SGHVS and CDR2 FNYEAQ. CDR3 protein: CASSSSRTGSGNTIYF. DNA of the CDR3: TGTGCCAGCAGCTCCAGCAGGACAGGTTCTGGAAACACCATATATTTT.

The chain is built from TRBV7-2 and TRBJ1-5, with TRBD1 matching over 7 bases. This CDR3 contains 15 residues. CDR1 is SGHTA, CDR2 FQGNSA, per germline. With 5 bases clipped from V and 4 bases from J, the junction kept 8 bases outside the gene matches. CDR3 loop: CASSPGQYPNQPQHF. The CDR3 nucleotides are TGTGCCAGCAGCCCGGGACAGTACCCGAATCAGCCCCAGCATTTT.

The chain has TRBV7-8 and TRBJ1-2; a possible D gene is TRBD1 (5 bases). This CDR3 spans 18 amino acids. Trimming pared 5 bases from V and 1 base from J, leaving 23 bases between. Germline assignment: CDR1 SGHVS and CDR2 FQNEAQ. The CDR3 is CASSVEREGDSYNYGYTF. CDR3 in DNA: TGTGCCAGCAGCGTAGAGAGAGAAGGGGACTCCTATAACTATGGCTACACCTTC.

Only one count was recorded for this clone. This chain connects TRBV5-4 to TRBJ2-2; 7 nucleotides line up with TRBD1. J lost 0 bases, V lost 7 bases, and 6 bases had no gene match. Germline lookup yields CDR1 SGHNT and CDR2 YYREEE (reference sequence). The CDR3 length is 15 residues. The chain's CDR3 is CASHIQGANTGELFF. In DNA, the CDR3 is TGTGCCAGCCATATCCAGGGGGCGAACACCGGGGAGCTGTTTTTT.

This clone was observed a single time. The chain is built from TRBV2 and TRBJ1-1, with D hard to call. Germline V gives CDR1 SNHLY, CDR2 FYNNEI. The CDR3 covers 13 residues. The V end lost 5 bases, the J end lost 0 bases, and 7 bases lay between the germline ends. CDR3 in amino acids: CASSSQVNTEAFF. CDR3 DNA sequence: TGTGCCAGCAGTTCCCAGGTGAACACTGAAGCTTTCTTT.

This clone was seen once. The V call is TRBV5-8, the J call TRBJ1-1; D is possibly TRBD1 (5 bases). V lost 3 bases and J lost 4, with 10 bases in between. Germline V gene data show CDR1 as SGHTS and CDR2 as YDEGEE. This CDR3 comprises 13 residues. The CDR3 loop reads CASSWQGGTEAFF. For the CDR3, the DNA is TGTGCCAGCAGCTGGCAGGGAGGCACTGAAGCTTTCTTT.

The V call is TRBV9, the J call TRBJ2-7; tentatively, D is TRBD2 (5 bases). This CDR3 has 14 residues. Germline V gene sequence: CDR1 SGDLS, CDR2 YYNGEE. The germline V and J ends were trimmed by 4 bases and 2 bases, with 13 bases remaining between them. CDR3 sequence reads: CASSLEGHTYEQYF. CDR3 DNA: TGTGCCAGCAGCCTAGAGGGCCACACCTACGAGCAGTACTTC.

This sequence joins TRBV18 and TRBJ2-3; TRBD2 is a possible D gene (6 bases). The CDR3 loop spans 17 amino acids. Germline V gene sequence: CDR1 KGHSH, CDR2 LQKENI. Trimming took off 0 bases at V and 0 bases at J, with 13 bases between the two ends. The CDR3 sequence is CASSPPNPGLSTDTQYF. CDR3 nucleotide sequence: TGTGCCAGCTCACCACCGAATCCGGGACTGAGCACAGATACGCAGTATTTT.

The CDR3 reads CASSSGTQMTKNEKLFF. In DNA, the CDR3 is TGTGCCAGCAGTTCCGGGACCCAAATGACGAAGAATGAAAAACTGTTTTTT. This chain connects TRBV27 to TRBJ1-4, with D tentatively TRBD1 (5 bases). The germline V gene encodes CDR1 MNHEY and CDR2 SMNVEV (reference sequence). V lost 4 bases to trimming and J lost 5 bases, with 20 bases between them. The CDR3 length is 17 residues.

V is TRBV5-1 and J is TRBJ1-1; D remains ambiguous. The CDR3 contains 14 residues. Per germline, CDR1 SGHRS and CDR2 YFSETQ. V lost 1 base and J lost 6, with 13 bases in between. The CDR3 loop is CASSLYVGHPEAFF. DNA of the CDR3: TGCGCCAGCAGCTTGTATGTTGGGCATCCTGAAGCTTTCTTT.

The chain has TRBV7-9 and TRBJ2-7; TRBD2 matches 9 bases. Trimming cost V 2 bases and J 6 bases; bases outside gene matches: 5. There are 14 residues in the CDR3. CDR1 and CDR2 (germline): SEHNR, FQNEAQ (reference sequence). As DNA, the CDR3 is TGTGCCAGCAGCTTACTAGCGGGGCGAGGCGAGCAGTACTTC. This gives the protein CASSLLAGRGEQYF.

V usage is TRBV6-6 and J usage is TRBJ1-2; 7 nucleotides agree with TRBD1. Trimming removed 8 bases from V and 1 base from J; junction bases left unmatched: 7. CDR3 length equals 14 residues. CDR1 MNHNY and CDR2 SVGAGI come from the germline V gene (reference sequence). CDR3 in amino acids: CASARDRVNYGYTF. The DNA for the CDR3 is TGTGCCAGCGCAAGGGACAGAGTTAACTATGGCTACACCTTC.

This sequence joins TRBV12-3 or TRBV12-4 and TRBJ2-2; possibly TRBD2 for D (6 bases). This CDR3 has 13 amino acids. Deletions cut 7 bases from V and 9 bases from J, with 15 bases between. DNA for the CDR3: TGTGCCAGCACCCGGGACTCCGACCGGGAGCTGTTTTTT. Amino acid sequence: CASTRDSDRELFF.

CDR3 sequence (DNA): TGTGCCAGCAGCAAAGTGGGGGGTGAGCAGTTCTTC. It codes for CASSKVGGEQFF. This chain joins TRBV21-1 and TRBJ2-1; the table's D call of TRBD2 was not tested on the DNA. TRBV21-1 constitutes a pseudogene. CDR3 length: 12 amino acids.

V and J are TRBV10-3 and TRBJ2-7; D call uncertain. Germline assignment: CDR1 ENHRY and CDR2 SYGVKD. The V gene lost 6 bases and the J gene lost 2 bases, with 14 bases spanning the gap. The CDR3 has 14 residues. The CDR3 sequence: CAIREPGGPYEQYF. The CDR3 coding sequence is TGTGCCATCAGGGAGCCGGGCGGCCCCTACGAGCAGTACTTC.